This T cell receptor beta chain was retrieved from a study of neurological immune-mediated disorders. TCRdb recomputed calls from the 5' RACE reads with MiXCR, one row per CDR3 protein. The data hold 55,000 to 80,000 distinct CDR3 sequences, with around 4.8% observed a single time. This clonotype was seen repeatedly, ten times or more. Germline CDR1 SQVTM, CDR2 ANQGSEA. The ends were cut back, 6 bases at V and 2 bases at J, with 5 bases in the middle. This CDR3 spans 11 amino acids. What was sequenced was PBMCs. This sequence joins TRBV29-1 and TRBJ2-1, with D unclear. This TCR was sampled from a woman in her forties or fifties with multiple sclerosis. The CDR3 region has the DNA TGCAGCGTCCGGCCCTACAATGAGCAGTTCTTC. The encoded protein is CSVRPYNEQFF.